At least ten counts were recorded for the clone carrying this T cell receptor (beta chain). The target antigen is unknown. A patient was excluded if there was uncontrolled infection, other autoimmune disease, pregnancy or lactation. This record belongs to a study of T cells in Graves' hyperthyroidism and ophthalmopathy. Researchers amplified the TCR beta CDR3 regions from RNA transcripts. Researchers ran a first-round RT-PCR on the TCR CDR3 using the HTBI primer set. TCRdb used MiXCR to reprocess the multiplex PCR reads, holding one entry per CDR3 protein. Of about 700,000 distinct CDR3 sequences listed, 45% are singletons. Findings and caveats of the study: The majority of expanded thyroid clonotypes above 0.001 also appeared in blood. Before onset, ophthalmopathy was predicted by the model a median around 6.5 months earlier.

The TCR originated in an adult man with Graves' disease, either hyperthyroidism or ophthalmopathy (not recorded which). The material sequenced was peripheral blood or thyroid tissue (not recorded which).

The CDR3 DNA follows: TGTGCCAGCAGCTCAAGAACGGAAGCTAACTATGGCTACACCTTC. Its protein product is CASSSRTEANYGYTF. This rearrangement joins TRBV7-2 to TRBJ1-2; D is unclear. CDR3 length: 15 residues. V was shortened by 4 bases and J by 0 bases, with 12 bases between the two germline ends. CDR1 SGHTA and CDR2 FQGNSA come from the germline V gene.